This T cell receptor beta chain was sequenced in a study of cytomegalovirus exposure and HLA in healthy donors. Primers included in the PCR were 60 Vbeta and 13 Jbeta primers. The table came from immunoSEQ multiplex PCR; TCRdb's copy has only in-frame clones and leaves some out. The sample yields roughly 170,000 clones, about 80% seen once. V gave up 1 base and J gave up 4 bases, with 6 bases separating them. This CDR3 is built from 13 residues. Germline CDR1 LGHNA, CDR2 YSLEER. The rearrangement links TRBV4-3 to TRBJ2-3; D unclear. The sequenced sample consisted of PBMCs. This TCR was recovered from a man aged 25-45 years in good health and CMV-seronegative. CDR3 amino acids: CASSQAVADTQYF. In nucleotides, the CDR3 is TGCGCCAGCAGCCAAGCCGTCGCAGATACGCAGTATTTT.